The source of this T cell receptor beta chain is a study of long-term antiretroviral therapy in people with HIV. Regarding the study as a whole: Relative to transplant donor controls, diversity remained lower despite increasing after ART.

About this clone: Its antigen is undetermined.

Version v3.0 of the immunoSEQ assay ran at survey level. Clones were sequenced by immunoSEQ multiplex PCR, and TCRdb holds only the in-frame ones, with some missing. The sample carries 20,000 or so clones, about 89% recorded once. All participants with HIV were treated in the United States. Samples held roughly 0.95-11 million cryopreserved PBMC, and DNA extraction followed. CDR1 SGDLS and CDR2 YYNGEE come from the germline V gene. The CDR3 consists of 14 residues. The V end was cut by 3 bases, the J end by 5 bases, with 14 bases between. The sequence came from a man aged 35 to 55 with HIV. The rearrangement uses TRBV9 and TRBJ1-1; possible D gene TRBD1, 5 bases. Sequenced material: unsorted PBMCs, taken 0.5 years after starting antiretroviral therapy. The CDR3 loop reads CASSAERGGTEAFF. CDR3 nucleotides: TGTGCCAGCAGCGCAGAAAGGGGCGGGACTGAAGCTTTCTTT.